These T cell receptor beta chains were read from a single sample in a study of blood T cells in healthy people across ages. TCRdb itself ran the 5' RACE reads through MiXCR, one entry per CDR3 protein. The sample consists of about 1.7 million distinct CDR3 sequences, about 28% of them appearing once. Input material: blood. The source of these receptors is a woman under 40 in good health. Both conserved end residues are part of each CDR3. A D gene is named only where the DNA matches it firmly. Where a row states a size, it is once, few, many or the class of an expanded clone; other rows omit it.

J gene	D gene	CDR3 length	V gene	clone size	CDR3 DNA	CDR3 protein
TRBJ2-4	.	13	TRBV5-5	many	TGTGCCAGCAGCTTCTCTTCGGGTGGCATTCAGTACTTC	CASSFSSGGIQYF
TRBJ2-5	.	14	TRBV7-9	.	TGTGCCAGCAGTACCCGGGGGTCCCAAGAGACCCAGTACTTC	CASSTRGSQETQYF
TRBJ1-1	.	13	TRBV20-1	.	TGCAGTGCTAGCACAGGATCTGTCACTGAAGCTTTCTTT	CSASTGSVTEAFF
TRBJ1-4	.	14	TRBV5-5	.	TGTGCCAGCGGGGGCTTTAGGACAGATGAAAAACTGTTTTTT	CASGGFRTDEKLFF
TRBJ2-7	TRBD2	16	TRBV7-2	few	TGTGCCAGCAGCTTAGGGGCAGGGACTAGATCCTACGAGCAGTACTTC	CASSLGAGTRSYEQYF
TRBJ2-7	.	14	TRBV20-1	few	TGCAGTGCTAATACGGGGGGCCCGCGGGACGAGCAGTACTTC	CSANTGGPRDEQYF
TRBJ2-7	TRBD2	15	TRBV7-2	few	TGTGCCAGCAGTGCTAGCGGGGAGACTTCCTACGAGCAGTACTTC	CASSASGETSYEQYF
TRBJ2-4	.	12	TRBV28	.	TGTGCCAGCAGTAGGGGGAAAGACATTCAGTACTTC	CASSRGKDIQYF
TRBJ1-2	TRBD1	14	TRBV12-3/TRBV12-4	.	TGTGCCAGCTATTTTTTCGCCGGGACAGGAGACTACACCTTC	CASYFFAGTGDYTF
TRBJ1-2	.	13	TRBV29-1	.	TGCAGCGTTGTGGGGGGTTCTGACTATGGCTACACCTTC	CSVVGGSDYGYTF
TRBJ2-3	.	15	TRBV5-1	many	TGCGCCAGCAGTTCCCAAAGGGCCCCCACAGATACGCAGTATTTT	CASSSQRAPTDTQYF
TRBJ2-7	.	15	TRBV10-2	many	TGCGCCAGCAGACAGGGCTTGAGGCCCTCCTACGAGCAGTACTTC	CASRQGLRPSYEQYF
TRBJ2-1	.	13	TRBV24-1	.	TGTGCCACCAGTGATACTAGGGCCAATGAGCAGTTCTTC	CATSDTRANEQFF
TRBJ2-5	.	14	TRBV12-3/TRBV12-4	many	TGTGCCAGCACCTCCTCGGGGGGCGGCGAGACCCAGTACTTC	CASTSSGGGETQYF
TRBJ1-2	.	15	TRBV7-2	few	TGTGCCAGCAGCTTAGTGCGGGGAGGGGTTAATGGCTACACCTTC	CASSLVRGGVNGYTF
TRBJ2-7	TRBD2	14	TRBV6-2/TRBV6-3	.	TGTGTCAGCAGCAGGACTAGCGGCCCCTACGAGCAGTACTTC	CVSSRTSGPYEQYF
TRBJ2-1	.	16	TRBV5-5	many	TGTGCCAGCAGCTTGGGTACGGGCCGCTTACAACATGAGCAGTTCTTC	CASSLGTGRLQHEQFF
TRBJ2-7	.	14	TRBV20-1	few	TGCAGTGCTATGGGGCGGGTAAATTACGACGAGCAGTACTTC	CSAMGRVNYDEQYF
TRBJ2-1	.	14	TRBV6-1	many	TGTGCCAGCAATCGGGACGCCTCCTACAATGAGCAGTTCTTC	CASNRDASYNEQFF
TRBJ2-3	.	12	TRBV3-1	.	TGTGCCAGCAGCCAAGAAGCGTCTACGCAGTATTTT	CASSQEASTQYF
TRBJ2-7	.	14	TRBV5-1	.	TGCGCCGGCAGCTTGATAAGGAGCTCCTACGAGCAGTACTTC	CAGSLIRSSYEQYF
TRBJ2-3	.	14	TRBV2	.	TGTGCCAGCAGTGAATTAGTAAGCACAGATACGCAGTATTTT	CASSELVSTDTQYF
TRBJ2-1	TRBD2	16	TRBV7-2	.	TGTGCCAGCAGCTTAAGAGGGACTAGCGGGAACAATGAGCAGTTCTTC	CASSLRGTSGNNEQFF
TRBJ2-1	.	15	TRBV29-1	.	TGCAGCGTTGAGTGGGGGGACAGTTCCTACAATGAGCAGTTCTTC	CSVEWGDSSYNEQFF
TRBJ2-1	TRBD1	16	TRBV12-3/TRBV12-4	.	TGTGCCAGCAGTTATCCCCGCGGACAGGGTCTGGTGGAGCAGTTCTTC	CASSYPRGQGLVEQFF
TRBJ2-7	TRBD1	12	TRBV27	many	TGTGCCAGCAAGACAGGGGAACACGAGCAGTACTTC	CASKTGEHEQYF
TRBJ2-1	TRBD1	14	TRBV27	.	TGTGCCAGCAGTCCGCTGACAGGGGTGAATGAGCAGTTCTTC	CASSPLTGVNEQFF
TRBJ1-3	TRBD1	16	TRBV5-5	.	TGTGCCAGCAGCTCAGGGGGTTCCTACTCTGGAAACACCATATATTTT	CASSSGGSYSGNTIYF
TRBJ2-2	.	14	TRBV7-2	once	TGTGCCAGCAGCTCCCGGCGACCGGCCGGGGAGCTGTTTTTT	CASSSRRPAGELFF
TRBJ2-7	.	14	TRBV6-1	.	TGTGCCAGCAGTGAATATCGGGGTAGCTACGAGCAGTACTTC	CASSEYRGSYEQYF
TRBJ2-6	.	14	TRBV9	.	TGTGCCAGCAGTCCACGGTCTAGGGCCAACGTCCTGACTTTC	CASSPRSRANVLTF
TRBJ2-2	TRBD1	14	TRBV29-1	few	TGCAGCGTTTTTAGACAGGGGAACACCGGGGAGCTGTTTTTT	CSVFRQGNTGELFF
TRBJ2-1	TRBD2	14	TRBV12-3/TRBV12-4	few	TGTGCCAGCAGTTTTACTAGCGGGGTGAATGAGCAGTTCTTC	CASSFTSGVNEQFF
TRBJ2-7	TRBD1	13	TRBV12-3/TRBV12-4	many	TGTGCCAGCAATCACCCAGGGGGTTACGAGCAGTACTTC	CASNHPGGYEQYF
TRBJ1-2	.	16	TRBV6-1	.	TGTGCCAGCAGTGAAACGTGGACAGTGATTAACTATGGCTACACCTTC	CASSETWTVINYGYTF
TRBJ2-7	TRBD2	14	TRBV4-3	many	TGCGCCAGCAGCCAAGATTTGACTAGCAACGAGCAGTACTTC	CASSQDLTSNEQYF
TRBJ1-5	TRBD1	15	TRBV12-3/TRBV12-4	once	TGTGCCAGCAGTGCCATGGGACAGGGGAATCAGTCCCAGCATTTT	CASSAMGQGNQSQHF
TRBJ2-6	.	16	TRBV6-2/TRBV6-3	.	TGTGCCAGCAGCTCAGGGGTTCTCTCTGGGGCCAACGTCCTGACTTTC	CASSSGVLSGANVLTF